The rows below give T cell receptor beta chains drawn from one sample of a study of blood T cell repertoires in COVID-19. Generated by immunoSEQ multiplex PCR, the TCRdb table keeps only in-frame clones and is missing some. The repertoire includes some 59,000 clones, around 73% of them detected once, and less than 25% sits in the top ten. Sequencing was done on a sample of peripheral blood. These receptors were collected from a man older than 75 with active or convalescent COVID-19. Each CDR3 is given with its conserved first and last residue. A D gene is named only where the DNA matches it firmly. Part of the rows lack a size; the others show once, few, many or a class for expanded clones.

V	J	size	length	D	CDR3	DNA
TRBV19	TRBJ2-7	NA	14	NA	CATTTGTASDEQYF	TGTGCCACCACGACAGGAACGGCAAGTGACGAGCAGTACTTC
TRBV4-2	TRBJ2-7	NA	18	TRBD2	CASSQDLSGGAPTYEQYF	TGTGCCAGCAGCCAAGACTTGTCGGGAGGGGCCCCTACCTACGAGCAGTACTTC
TRBV19	TRBJ2-3	NA	15	NA	CASSILSGSTDTQYF	TGTGCCAGTAGTATCTTAAGCGGCAGCACAGATACGCAGTATTTT
TRBV28	TRBJ1-6	NA	11	NA	CASSTNRRRDF	TGTGCCAGCAGTACAAACAGAAGGCGGGACTTT
TRBV20-1	TRBJ2-2	NA	18	TRBD2	CSASPGLAGMGSTGELFF	TGCAGTGCTAGTCCGGGACTAGCGGGAATGGGGAGCACCGGGGAGCTGTTTTTT
TRBV2	TRBJ2-5	once	15	TRBD2	CASSAGTSGSETQYF	TGTGCCAGCAGCGCCGGGACTAGCGGGTCGGAGACCCAGTACTTC
TRBV5-5	TRBJ2-5	NA	15	NA	CASSLDPGPAQTQYF	TGTGCCAGCAGCTTGGATCCGGGTCCGGCCCAGACCCAGTACTTC
TRBV27	TRBJ1-1	NA	15	TRBD1	CASSAWTGGDTEAFF	TGTGCCAGCAGTGCTTGGACAGGGGGGGACACTGAAGCTTTCTTT
TRBV11-3	TRBJ2-2	NA	16	NA	CASSLQAGANTGELFF	TGTGCCAGCAGCTTGCAGGCGGGGGCAAACACCGGGGAGCTGTTTTTT
TRBV2	TRBJ1-3	NA	14	NA	CASSDRGSGNTIYF	TGTGCCAGCAGTGATCGAGGGTCTGGAAACACCATATATTTT
TRBV19	TRBJ2-1	NA	14	NA	CASSPLPSSNEQFF	TGTGCCAGTAGTCCCTTGCCTAGCAGCAATGAGCAGTTCTTC
TRBV19	TRBJ2-2	few	15	NA	CASRGRGPVTGELFF	TGTGCCAGTAGGGGAAGGGGTCCCGTCACCGGGGAGCTGTTTTTT
TRBV18	TRBJ1-1	NA	14	NA	CASSPGGGNTEAFF	TGTGCCAGCTCACCAGGGGGAGGAAACACTGAAGCTTTCTTT
TRBV3-1/TRBV3-2	TRBJ1-2	NA	16	TRBD1	CASSKRRTGSNYGYTF	TGTGCCAGCAGCAAACGACGGACAGGTTCTAACTATGGCTACACCTTC
TRBV4-1	TRBJ2-5	once	13	TRBD2	CASSQDVGTNAYF	TGCGCCAGCAGCCAAGATGTCGGGACTAACGCATACTTC
TRBV5-1	TRBJ1-4	NA	14	TRBD1	CASSPTGPNEKLFF	TGCGCCAGCAGCCCGACAGGGCCTAATGAAAAACTGTTTTTT
TRBV11-2	TRBJ2-5	few	13	NA	CASSLPGVETQYF	TGTGCCAGCAGCTTACCAGGGGTGGAGACCCAGTACTTC